These T cell receptor beta chains were read from a single sample in a study of CD8 T cells in ankylosing spondylitis. TCRdb re-derived calls from the 5' RACE reads in MiXCR, one entry per CDR3 protein. The sample includes roughly 370,000 distinct CDR3 sequences, about a fifth of them seen just once. The sequenced material came from blood, either unsorted or a sorted T cell fraction (not recorded which). The receptors here all came from a male donor with ankylosing spondylitis. CDR3s include the opening cysteine and the closing phenylalanine or tryptophan. The D gene is left open where the match is weak. The listing skips clone size in some rows; elsewhere it reads once, few, many or a size class.

d_gene: TRBD1; abundance: .; j_gene: TRBJ2-7; v_gene: TRBV28; CDR3nt: TGTGCCAGCAGTCTACCGGGACAGGATGCCTACGAGCAGTACTTC; CDR3aa: CASSLPGQDAYEQYF
d_gene: .; abundance: .; j_gene: TRBJ1-1; v_gene: TRBV11-3; CDR3nt: TGTGCCAGCAGCTCAACCGGCCGTTTAGCTTTCTTT; CDR3aa: CASSSTGRLAFF
d_gene: .; abundance: .; j_gene: TRBJ2-5; v_gene: TRBV7-8; CDR3nt: TGTGCCAGCAGCTTTACCGGGACTCTGGAGACCCAGTACTTC; CDR3aa: CASSFTGTLETQYF
d_gene: .; abundance: .; j_gene: TRBJ2-3; v_gene: TRBV20-1; CDR3nt: TGCAGTGCTGGCGGGGCATTGGGAGATACGCAGTATTTT; CDR3aa: CSAGGALGDTQYF
d_gene: .; abundance: many; j_gene: TRBJ2-2; v_gene: TRBV12-3/TRBV12-4; CDR3nt: TGTGCCAGCGTCACAGGGCTAGCTCAGAACACCGGGGAGCTGTTTTTT; CDR3aa: CASVTGLAQNTGELFF
d_gene: TRBD2; abundance: few; j_gene: TRBJ2-1; v_gene: TRBV3-1; CDR3nt: TGTGCCAGCAGCCAAAGCCTGAGGCGGGAGTTGGTCAATGAGCAGTTCTTC; CDR3aa: CASSQSLRRELVNEQFF
d_gene: .; abundance: .; j_gene: TRBJ1-1; v_gene: TRBV7-2; CDR3nt: TGTGCCAGCAGCCCAGAGATAGCCCGGGGCACTGAAGCTTTCTTT; CDR3aa: CASSPEIARGTEAFF
d_gene: .; abundance: .; j_gene: TRBJ2-5; v_gene: TRBV6-1; CDR3nt: TGTGCCAGCAAATCACTGGTCAGGGGTCAAGAGACCCAGTACTTC; CDR3aa: CASKSLVRGQETQYF
d_gene: .; abundance: few; j_gene: TRBJ1-2; v_gene: TRBV6-1; CDR3nt: TGTGCCAGCAGCCCCCCCGGGGTTGGCTATGGCTACACCTTC; CDR3aa: CASSPPGVGYGYTF
d_gene: .; abundance: .; j_gene: TRBJ2-1; v_gene: TRBV28; CDR3nt: TGTGCCAGCAGTTTATCAGCAATGGATGAGCAGTTCTTC; CDR3aa: CASSLSAMDEQFF
d_gene: .; abundance: .; j_gene: TRBJ1-1; v_gene: TRBV19; CDR3nt: TGTGCCAGTTCCCGTGTGGGAAAAACTGAAGCTTTCTTT; CDR3aa: CASSRVGKTEAFF
d_gene: .; abundance: many; j_gene: TRBJ1-1; v_gene: TRBV5-1; CDR3nt: TGCGCCAGCAGCAGGGATATGAACACTGAAGCTTTCTTT; CDR3aa: CASSRDMNTEAFF
d_gene: .; abundance: many; j_gene: TRBJ2-1; v_gene: TRBV2; CDR3nt: TGTGCCAGCAGTGGGTACAATGAGCAGTTCTTC; CDR3aa: CASSGYNEQFF
d_gene: .; abundance: .; j_gene: TRBJ1-5; v_gene: TRBV21-1; CDR3nt: TGTGCCAGCAGCAAAGGGGGAATGGGGGATCAGCCCCAGCATTTT; CDR3aa: CASSKGGMGDQPQHF
d_gene: TRBD1; abundance: once; j_gene: TRBJ2-1; v_gene: TRBV6-1; CDR3nt: TGTGCCAGCAGGACCGGGACAGGGCCCCATGAGCAGTTCTTC; CDR3aa: CASRTGTGPHEQFF
d_gene: TRBD1; abundance: few; j_gene: TRBJ2-7; v_gene: TRBV4-1; CDR3nt: TGCGCCAGCAGCCCCGGGGGACAGGGCTACGAGCAGTACTTC; CDR3aa: CASSPGGQGYEQYF
d_gene: .; abundance: many; j_gene: TRBJ2-7; v_gene: TRBV28; CDR3nt: TGTGCCAGCAGTTTAGAATCCTACGAGCAGTACTTC; CDR3aa: CASSLESYEQYF
d_gene: .; abundance: few; j_gene: TRBJ2-1; v_gene: TRBV28; CDR3nt: TGTGCCAGCAGTGTCCCCTTCTCTGGCTCCTACAATGAGCAGTTCTTC; CDR3aa: CASSVPFSGSYNEQFF
d_gene: .; abundance: few; j_gene: TRBJ1-5; v_gene: TRBV12-3/TRBV12-4; CDR3nt: TGTGCCAGCAGTTCCCAACTAAATCAGCCCCAGCATTTT; CDR3aa: CASSSQLNQPQHF
d_gene: TRBD1; abundance: .; j_gene: TRBJ2-7; v_gene: TRBV6-5; CDR3nt: TGTGCCAGCAGTTCCGACAGGGAAGTCGGGGAGCAGTACTTC; CDR3aa: CASSSDREVGEQYF
d_gene: .; abundance: few; j_gene: TRBJ1-6; v_gene: TRBV7-8; CDR3nt: TGTGCCAGCAGCTTAGGGCAGGTGGATAATTCACCCCTCCACTTT; CDR3aa: CASSLGQVDNSPLHF
d_gene: TRBD1; abundance: .; j_gene: TRBJ2-7; v_gene: TRBV14; CDR3nt: TGTGCCAGCAGCCTATTACAGGGGTACGAGCAGTACTTC; CDR3aa: CASSLLQGYEQYF
d_gene: TRBD1; abundance: few; j_gene: TRBJ2-1; v_gene: TRBV3-1; CDR3nt: TGTGCCAGCAGCCACCCGGGACAGGGTTACAATGAGCAGTTCTTC; CDR3aa: CASSHPGQGYNEQFF
d_gene: TRBD1; abundance: .; j_gene: TRBJ2-7; v_gene: TRBV18; CDR3nt: TGTGCCAGCTCACCACGGGGGACAGGGGGTTTATCCTACGAGCAGTACTTC; CDR3aa: CASSPRGTGGLSYEQYF
d_gene: TRBD2; abundance: few; j_gene: TRBJ2-7; v_gene: TRBV12-3/TRBV12-4; CDR3nt: TGTGCCAGCAGTATGGGACTAGCATCCCGCTACGAGCAGTACTTC; CDR3aa: CASSMGLASRYEQYF
d_gene: .; abundance: .; j_gene: TRBJ1-5; v_gene: TRBV7-2; CDR3nt: TGTGCCAGCAACCAGGGGACGTATCAGCCCCAGCATTTT; CDR3aa: CASNQGTYQPQHF
d_gene: TRBD2; abundance: .; j_gene: TRBJ2-1; v_gene: TRBV20-1; CDR3nt: TGCAGTGCTAGAGATCGAACTAGCGGGAGAAGAGATGAGCAGTTCTTC; CDR3aa: CSARDRTSGRRDEQFF